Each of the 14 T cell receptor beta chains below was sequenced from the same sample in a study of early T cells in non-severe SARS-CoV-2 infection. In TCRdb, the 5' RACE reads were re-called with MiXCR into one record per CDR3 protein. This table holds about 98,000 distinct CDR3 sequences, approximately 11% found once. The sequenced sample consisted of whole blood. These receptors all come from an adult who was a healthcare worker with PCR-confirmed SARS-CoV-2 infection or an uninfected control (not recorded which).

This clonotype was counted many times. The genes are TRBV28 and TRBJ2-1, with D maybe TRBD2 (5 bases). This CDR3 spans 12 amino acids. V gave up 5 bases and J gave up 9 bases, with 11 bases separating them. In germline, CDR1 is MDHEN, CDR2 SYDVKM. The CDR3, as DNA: TGTGCCAGCAGTGGGCGGGCGCCTGAGCAGTTCTTC. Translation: CASSGRAPEQFF.

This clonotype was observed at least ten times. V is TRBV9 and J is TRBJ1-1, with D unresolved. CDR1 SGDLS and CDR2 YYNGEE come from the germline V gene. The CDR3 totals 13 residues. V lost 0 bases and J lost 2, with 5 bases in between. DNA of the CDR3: TGTGCCAGCAGCGTAGACAGCAACACTGAAGCTTTCTTT. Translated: CASSVDSNTEAFF.

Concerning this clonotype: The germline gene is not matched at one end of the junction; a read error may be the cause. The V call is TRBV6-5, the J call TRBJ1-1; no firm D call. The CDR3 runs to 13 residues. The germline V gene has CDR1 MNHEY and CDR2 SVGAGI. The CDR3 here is CASSYTGITEVFF. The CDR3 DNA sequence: TGTGCCAGCAGTTACACTGGGATCACTGAAGTTTTCTTT.

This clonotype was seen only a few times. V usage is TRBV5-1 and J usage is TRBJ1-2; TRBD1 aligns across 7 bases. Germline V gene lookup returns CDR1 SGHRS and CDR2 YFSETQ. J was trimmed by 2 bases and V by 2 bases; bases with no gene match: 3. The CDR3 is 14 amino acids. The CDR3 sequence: CASSFDRANYGYTF. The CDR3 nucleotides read TGCGCCAGCAGCTTTGACAGGGCGAACTATGGCTACACCTTC.

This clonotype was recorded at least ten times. The CDR3 region has the DNA TGTGCCAGCAGCTCCGGCGGCGCCCCGAACACTGAAGCTTTCTTT. It is translated as CASSSGGAPNTEAFF. V usage is TRBV7-3 and J usage is TRBJ1-1, with D unclear. Germline-derived CDR1 and CDR2 are SGHTA and FQGTGA. This CDR3 contains 15 residues. Trimming stripped 4 bases from V and 1 base from J, with 13 bases between.

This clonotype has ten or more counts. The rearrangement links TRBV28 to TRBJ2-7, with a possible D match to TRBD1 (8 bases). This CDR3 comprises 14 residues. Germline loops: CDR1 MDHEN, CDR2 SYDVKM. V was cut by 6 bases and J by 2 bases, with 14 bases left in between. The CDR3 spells CASSTGGVTYEQYF. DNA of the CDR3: TGTGCCAGCAGCACAGGGGGGGTTACCTACGAGCAGTACTTC.

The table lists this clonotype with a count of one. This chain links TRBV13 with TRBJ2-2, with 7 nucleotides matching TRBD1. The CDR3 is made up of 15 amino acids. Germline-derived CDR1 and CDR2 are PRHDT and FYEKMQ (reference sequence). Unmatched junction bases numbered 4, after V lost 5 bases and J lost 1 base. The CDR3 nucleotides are TGTGCCAGCAGCCACGGGACAGAGAACACCGGGGAGCTGTTTTTT. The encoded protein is CASSHGTENTGELFF.

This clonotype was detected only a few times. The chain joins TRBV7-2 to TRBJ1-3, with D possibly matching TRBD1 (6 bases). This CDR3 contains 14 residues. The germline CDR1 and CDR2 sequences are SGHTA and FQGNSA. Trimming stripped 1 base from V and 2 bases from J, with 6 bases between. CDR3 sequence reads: CASSLGGPGNTIYF. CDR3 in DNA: TGTGCCAGCAGCTTAGGGGGGCCTGGAAACACCATATATTTT.

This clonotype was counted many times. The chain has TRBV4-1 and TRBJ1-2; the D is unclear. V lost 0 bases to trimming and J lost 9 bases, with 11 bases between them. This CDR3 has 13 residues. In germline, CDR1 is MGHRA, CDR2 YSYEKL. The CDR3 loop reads CASSQEDSGSYTF. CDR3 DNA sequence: TGCGCCAGCAGCCAAGAGGACTCGGGCAGCTACACCTTC.

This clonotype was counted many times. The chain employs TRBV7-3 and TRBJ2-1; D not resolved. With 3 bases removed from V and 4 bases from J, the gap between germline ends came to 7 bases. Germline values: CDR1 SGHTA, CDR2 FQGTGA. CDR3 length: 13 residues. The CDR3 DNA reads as TGTGCCAGCAGCTTTAACAGTTACAATGAGCAGTTCTTC. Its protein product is CASSFNSYNEQFF. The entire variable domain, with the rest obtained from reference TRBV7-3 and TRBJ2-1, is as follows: GAGVSQTPSNKVTEKGKYVELRCDPISGHTALYWYRQSLGQGPEFLIYFQGTGAADDSGLPNDRFFAVRPEGSVSTLKIQRTERGDSAVYLCASSFNSYNEQFFGPGTRLTVL.

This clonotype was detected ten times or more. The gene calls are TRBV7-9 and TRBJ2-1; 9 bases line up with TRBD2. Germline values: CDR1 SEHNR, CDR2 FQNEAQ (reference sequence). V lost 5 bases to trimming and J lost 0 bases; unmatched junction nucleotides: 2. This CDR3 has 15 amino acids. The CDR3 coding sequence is TGTGCCAGCAGCCGTAGCGGGAGCTCCTACAATGAGCAGTTCTTC. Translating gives CASSRSGSSYNEQFF. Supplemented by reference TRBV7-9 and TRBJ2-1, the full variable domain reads DTGVSQNPRHKITKRGQNVTFRCDPISEHNRLYWYRQTLGQGPEFLTYFQNEAQLEKSRLLSDRFSAERPKGSFSTLEIQRTEQGDSAMYLCASSRSGSSYNEQFFGPGTRLTVL.

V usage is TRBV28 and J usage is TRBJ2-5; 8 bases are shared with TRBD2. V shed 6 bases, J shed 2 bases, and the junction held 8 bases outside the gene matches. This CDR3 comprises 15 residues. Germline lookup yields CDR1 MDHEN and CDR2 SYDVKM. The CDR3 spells CASSPRLANQETQYF. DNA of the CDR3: TGTGCCAGCAGCCCTCGACTAGCGAATCAAGAGACCCAGTACTTC. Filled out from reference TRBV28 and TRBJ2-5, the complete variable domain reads DVKVTQSSRYLVKRTGEKVFLECVQDMDHENMFWYRQDPGLGLRLIYFSYDVKMKEKGDIPEGYSVSREKKERFSLILESASTNQTSMYLCASSPRLANQETQYFGPGTRLLVL.

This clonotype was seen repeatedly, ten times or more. The CDR3 loop reads CASSLDGNTGELFF. Written as DNA, the CDR3 is TGTGCCAGCAGCCTTGACGGGAACACCGGGGAGCTGTTTTTT. The chain has TRBV7-9 and TRBJ2-2; D gene ambiguous. The V end was cut by 5 bases, the J end by 1 base, with 8 bases between. The length of the CDR3 is 14 residues. Germline V gives CDR1 SEHNR, CDR2 FQNEAQ (reference sequence).

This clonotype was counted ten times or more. In nucleotides, the CDR3 is TGTGCCAGCAGCTTTTTTGATCAGCCCCAGCATTTT. Translation: CASSFFDQPQHF. The chain combines TRBV5-5 with TRBJ1-5; D is unresolved. This CDR3 has 12 residues. Germline V gives CDR1 SGHKS, CDR2 YYEKEE (reference sequence). V lost 2 bases to trimming and J lost 5 bases, with 5 bases between them.